This T cell receptor beta chain derives from a study of cytomegalovirus exposure and HLA in healthy donors. Study observations and caveats: Reportedly, TCR beta sequences accurately predicted HLA-A and HLA-B alleles in most subjects. Within an earlier analysis, most TCR beta V segments proved productive either about 90% or about 30% of the time.

Vbeta (60) and Jbeta (13) primers were used in the PCR. Sequenced by immunoSEQ multiplex PCR; TCRdb stores in-frame clones only, minus some. The repertoire holds a few hundred thousand clones, with roughly 84% as singletons. About this clone itself: Its antigen is unidentified.

The CDR3 runs to 15 residues. From germline, CDR1 is MNHNS and CDR2 SASEGT. J was trimmed by 7 bases and V by 5 bases; bases with no gene match: 10. Healthy bone marrow donors made up the cohort. The chain combines TRBV6-1 with TRBJ2-1; 8 bases match TRBD1. This TCR came from a girl aged 5 to 17 in good health and CMV-seronegative. The sequenced sample consisted of PBMCs. The CDR3 coding sequence is TGTGCCAGCAGTACCCAGGACAGGGTAGTGAATGAGCAGTTCTTC. This gives the protein CASSTQDRVVNEQFF.